This T cell receptor (beta chain) originates from a study of blood T cell repertoires in COVID-19. Whole-study context: The origin of the acute and convalescent COVID-19 samples was the United States, Italy and Spain. The analysed material was cDNA or gDNA that came from T cells, B-cell-depleted T cells, or PBMCs.

In the study's own analysis: Amplification of reference gene primers provided the estimated nucleated cell counts. Only in-frame clones appear in the TCRdb table, and some are missing; sequencing was by immunoSEQ multiplex PCR. That table is the source of V, J and clone size, and D and trimming were worked out from the DNA. This table has 100,000 to 150,000 clones, 79% appearing once. The CDR3 runs 18 residues. Germline V gene lookup returns CDR1 SEHNR and CDR2 FQNEAQ (reference sequence). V shed 5 bases and J 0 bases; nucleotides not matched to a gene: 11. Sequences were obtained from peripheral blood. This sequence originates from a man between 40 and 49 years old with active or convalescent COVID-19. The V gene is TRBV7-9, the J gene TRBJ1-1; 11 nucleotides match TRBD1. The CDR3 here is CASSHPAGTGGVNTEAFF. CDR3 DNA: TGTGCCAGCAGCCATCCGGCGGGGACAGGGGGAGTGAACACTGAAGCTTTCTTT.